The 31 T cell receptor beta chains given below trace back to one sample, sequenced in a study of T cells in Graves' hyperthyroidism and ophthalmopathy (dated by TCRdb to the late 2010s). Preparation of the library involved multiplex PCR. These reads were obtained on an Illumina HiSeq 2000. The TCR beta CDR3 regions were amplified from the RNA transcripts. For the first round of RT-PCR on the TCR CDR3, the HTBI primer set was used together with the Qiagen OneStep RT-PCR kit. TCRdb handled the public reads itself, with Q25 trimming in fastp and clone calling in MiXCR, and kept productive beta chains. Every CDR3 protein is listed once, alongside the most common genes and DNA of its rows. In all, the sample holds fewer than 900,000 distinct CDR3 sequences, and around 19% of those were seen once. The top ten clonotypes cover 15% to 20% of the sample. The sequencing input was blood. The receptors derive from a woman between 45 and 60 years old with Graves' hyperthyroidism that later progressed to Graves' ophthalmopathy.

There are many counts of this clonotype. The chain employs TRBV11-2 and TRBJ2-1; TRBD2 is a possible D gene (7 bases). CDR1 and CDR2 (germline): SGHAT, FQNNGV. Between the trimmed V and J ends, which lost 2 bases and 7 bases, there was a span of 15 bases. The CDR3 covers 15 residues. The CDR3 nucleotides are TGTGCCAGCAGCTTAACGGCGGGGGCCAGAAATGAGCAGTTCTTC. It encodes CASSLTAGARNEQFF.

This clonotype was picked up many times. The chain is built from TRBV3-1 and TRBJ1-3; D remains unclear. The CDR3 is 17 amino acids. The V end lost 3 bases, the J end lost 0 bases, and 15 bases lay between the germline ends. Germline CDR1 reads LGHDT; CDR2 reads YNNKEL (reference sequence). This CDR3 reads CASSHILGGNSGNTIYF. The CDR3 coding sequence is TGTGCCAGCAGCCATATCCTTGGAGGGAACTCTGGAAACACCATATATTTT.

The rearrangement joins TRBV9 to TRBJ2-3; 9 nucleotides match TRBD2. There are 19 residues in the CDR3. Germline assignment: CDR1 SGDLS and CDR2 YYNGEE. The ends lost 0 bases at V and 0 bases at J; junction bases unmatched: 11. The CDR3 DNA is TGTGCCAGCAGCGTAGGGGTCGCGGGGGGGCCATTAAGCACAGATACGCAGTATTTT. Translation: CASSVGVAGGPLSTDTQYF.

V is TRBV24-1 and J is TRBJ2-2, with no clear D. V was shortened by 10 bases and J by 0 bases, with 8 bases between the two germline ends. CDR3 size: 13 residues. Germline V gene sequence: CDR1 KGHDR, CDR2 SFDVKD. CDR3 sequence reads: CATGTTNTGELFF. CDR3 coding DNA: TGTGCCACGGGCACGACGAACACCGGGGAGCTGTTTTTT.

This clonotype was recorded many times. The chain combines TRBV29-1 with TRBJ1-1; a possible D gene is TRBD1 (6 bases). There are 15 residues in the CDR3. Germline CDR1 SQVTM, CDR2 ANQGSEA. Trimming shortened V by 5 bases and J by 1 base, and 17 bases separated the two germline ends. The DNA of the CDR3 is TGCAGCGTTAGCGATACAGGGCGGAGGAACACTGAAGCTTTCTTT. This sequence encodes CSVSDTGRRNTEAFF.

This clonotype was recorded at least ten times. The V gene is TRBV20-1, the J gene TRBJ1-5; perhaps TRBD1 as D (6 bases). From germline, CDR1 is DFQATT and CDR2 SNEGSKA (reference sequence). This CDR3 has 12 residues. V was trimmed by 2 bases and J by 5 bases, leaving 7 bases between them. The CDR3 loop is CSARRTDQPQHF. The CDR3 DNA follows: TGCAGTGCTAGAAGGACAGATCAGCCCCAGCATTTT.

In regard to this clonotype: This may arise from a read error, as a much more abundant clone is one base away. The V call is TRBV7-8, the J call TRBJ2-5; perhaps TRBD2 as D (5 bases). The germline gives CDR1 SGHVS, CDR2 FQNEAQ. The CDR3 contains 14 residues. The DNA of the CDR3 is TGTGCCAGCAGCGTAACGGGATTACAAGAGGCCCAGTACTTC. Translating it yields CASSVTGLQEAQYF.

Ten or more counts support this clonotype. The rearrangement uses TRBV30 and TRBJ1-2; D gene uncertain. Trimming stripped 0 bases from V and 1 base from J, with 3 bases between. The CDR3 is 12 residues long. Germline V gene lookup returns CDR1 GTSNPN and CDR2 SVGIG (reference sequence). CDR3 protein: CAWSVNNYGYTF. CDR3 coding DNA: TGTGCCTGGAGTGTTAATAACTATGGCTACACCTTC.

This sequence joins TRBV25-1 and TRBJ2-7; 8 bases line up with TRBD2. This CDR3 is 14 amino acids long. The J segment lost 2 bases and the V segment lost 2 bases, leaving 2 bases of the junction unmatched. Germline assignment: CDR1 MGHDK and CDR2 SYGVNS. CDR3 residues: CASSEPGLAYEQYF. Written as DNA, the CDR3 is TGTGCCAGCAGTGAACCGGGACTAGCCTACGAGCAGTACTTC.

The table lists this clonotype with many counts. This chain joins TRBV6-2 or TRBV6-3 and TRBJ1-2; a weak D match, TRBD1 (5 bases). This CDR3 is built from 13 residues. Germline CDR1 MNHEY, CDR2 SVGEGT. Between the trimmed V and J ends, which lost 4 bases and 4 bases, there was a span of 10 bases. CDR3 loop: CASSSGDSYGYTF. The CDR3 DNA sequence: TGTGCCAGCAGTTCCGGGGACTCCTATGGCTACACCTTC.

The chain joins TRBV7-9 to TRBJ1-5; D is undetermined. V lost 1 base and J 5 bases, leaving 6 bases between the germline ends. CDR3 size: 13 residues. Germline values: CDR1 SEHNR, CDR2 FQNEAQ (reference sequence). CDR3 sequence (DNA): TGTGCCAGCAGCTTAGGGCAGCATCAGCCCCAGCATTTT. Translating it yields CASSLGQHQPQHF.

V is TRBV20-1 and J is TRBJ2-1; the D is unclear. Germline V gene lookup returns CDR1 DFQATT and CDR2 SNEGSKA (reference sequence). The CDR3 has 12 amino acids. Between the trimmed V and J ends, which lost 4 bases and 10 bases, there was a span of 14 bases. CDR3: CSATDPLEEQFF. CDR3 nucleotides: TGCAGTGCTACCGACCCCCTGGAAGAGCAGTTCTTC.

This clonotype was counted many times. The V call is TRBV11-2, the J call TRBJ2-7, with D perhaps TRBD1 or TRBD2 (5 bases each). Looked up from germline, CDR1 is SGHAT and CDR2 is FQNNGV. The CDR3 is 14 amino acids. The V end lost 3 bases, the J end lost 3 bases, and 12 bases lay between the germline ends. The CDR3 here is CASSLGRGNYEQYF. CDR3 DNA: TGTGCCAGCAGCTTGGGTCGGGGCAACTACGAGCAGTACTTC. The complete variable domain, with remaining parts taken from reference TRBV11-2 and TRBJ2-7, reads EAGVAQSPRYKIIEKRQSVAFWCNPISGHATLYWYQQILGQGPKLLIQFQNNGVVDDSQLPKDRFSAERLKGVDSTLKIQPAKLEDSAVYLCASSLGRGNYEQYFGPGTRLTVT.

The chain uses TRBV7-9 and TRBJ1-4; D is possibly TRBD1 (5 bases). The CDR3 is 15 amino acids. Looked up from germline, CDR1 is SEHNR and CDR2 is FQNEAQ (reference sequence). V lost 1 base, J lost 3 bases, and 9 bases lay in between. Here the CDR3 DNA reads TGTGCCAGCAGCTTAGTGGGGGGATCTAATGAAAAACTGTTTTTT. Protein: CASSLVGGSNEKLFF.

This clonotype appeared many times. The gene calls are TRBV3-1 and TRBJ1-1; D perhaps matches TRBD1 (5 bases). Trimming removed 0 bases from V and 3 bases from J, with 14 bases in between. This CDR3 contains 16 residues. The germline CDR1 and CDR2 sequences are LGHDT and YNNKEL (reference sequence). This chain's CDR3 is CASSQDQGGEDTEAFF. As DNA, the CDR3 is TGTGCCAGCAGCCAAGACCAGGGCGGGGAAGACACTGAAGCTTTCTTT.

This clonotype has only a few counts. A much larger clonotype is one base distant, so this may be a read error. The chain uses TRBV7-2 and TRBJ2-1; TRBD2 agrees at 8 bases. CDR3 length equals 14 residues. Germline V gives CDR1 SGHTA, CDR2 FQGNSA. This CDR3 is CVSSAGGRYNEQFF. CDR3 DNA: TGTGTCAGCTCGGCGGGGGGCCGTTACAATGAGCAGTTCTTC.

This clonotype has ten or more counts. The V gene is TRBV20-1, the J gene TRBJ2-3, with 12 bases fitting TRBD2. Per germline, CDR1 DFQATT and CDR2 SNEGSKA (reference sequence). CDR3 length: 18 residues. With 1 base clipped from V and 0 bases from J, the junction kept 8 bases outside the gene matches. The CDR3 DNA follows: TGCAGTGCTAGAGGTCCGGGACTAGCGGGCACTAGCACAGATACGCAGTATTTT. Its protein is CSARGPGLAGTSTDTQYF.

A few counts support this clonotype. This chain links TRBV11-2 with TRBJ1-2; 7 bases are a match to TRBD1. CDR3 length: 14 residues. Trimming at V came to 7 bases and at J to 0 bases, leaving 5 bases not matched to a gene. Looked up from germline, CDR1 is SGHAT and CDR2 is FQNNGV. CDR3 in DNA: TGTGCCAGCATGGGGACAGCAGCTAACTATGGCTACACCTTC. The encoded protein is CASMGTAANYGYTF. Full variable domain (outside the CDR3, taken from reference TRBV11-2 and TRBJ1-2): EAGVAQSPRYKIIEKRQSVAFWCNPISGHATLYWYQQILGQGPKLLIQFQNNGVVDDSQLPKDRFSAERLKGVDSTLKIQPAKLEDSAVYLCASMGTAANYGYTFGSGTRLTVV.

The J gene is TRBJ1-6, the V gene TRBV5-1, with 10 nucleotides matching TRBD1. The CDR3 extends over 16 amino acids. The germline CDR1 and CDR2 sequences are SGHRS and YFSETQ. V shed 1 base and J 9 bases; nucleotides not matched to a gene: 7. Written as DNA, the CDR3 is TGCGCCAGCAGCTTGCCCGGGACAGGGGCTAGTTCACCCCTCCACTTT. It specifies CASSLPGTGASSPLHF.

This clonotype was observed at least ten times. V is TRBV20-1 and J is TRBJ1-2, with TRBD1 matching 7 bases. The CDR3 length is 13 residues. Germline trimming cut 3 bases from V and 3 bases from J; bases unmatched to any gene: 4. CDR1 and CDR2 (germline): DFQATT, SNEGSKA (reference sequence). The CDR3 reads CSASPQGDYGYTF. CDR3 sequence (DNA): TGCAGTGCTAGTCCTCAGGGGGACTATGGCTACACCTTC.

This clonotype was seen a single time. The V call is TRBV3-1, the J call TRBJ2-6; maybe TRBD1 (6 bases). The germline CDR1 and CDR2 sequences are LGHDT and YNNKEL (reference sequence). Trimming stripped 3 bases from V and 2 bases from J, with 11 bases between. The CDR3 consists of 16 residues. CDR3 coding DNA: TGTGCCAGCAGCCATGCCCACAGGGCTGGGGCCAACGTCCTGACTTTC. Residues: CASSHAHRAGANVLTF.

In its sample, this clonotype was seen many times. This chain connects TRBV20-1 to TRBJ2-3; 11 bases line up with TRBD2. CDR1 DFQATT and CDR2 SNEGSKA come from the germline V gene (reference sequence). The J segment lost 4 bases and the V segment lost 6 bases, leaving 6 bases of the junction unmatched. The CDR3 extends over 14 amino acids. The CDR3 here is CSANSGGAPDTQYF. CDR3 sequence (DNA): TGCAGTGCGAATAGCGGGGGGGCCCCAGATACGCAGTATTTT.

This chain joins TRBV7-2 and TRBJ2-1; 9 bases are shared with TRBD1. Germline V gene lookup returns CDR1 SGHTA and CDR2 FQGNSA. Unmatched junction bases numbered 7, after V lost 7 bases and J lost 0 bases. CDR3 length equals 16 residues. CDR3 residues: CASNPGTGSSYNEQFF. CDR3 in DNA: TGTGCCAGCAACCCAGGGACAGGGAGCTCCTACAATGAGCAGTTCTTC.

This clonotype was recorded a few times. This chain links TRBV5-1 with TRBJ1-1, with a weak D call TRBD1 (6 bases). CDR1 and CDR2 (germline): SGHRS, YFSETQ. This CDR3 spans 17 amino acids. V gave up 4 bases and J gave up 5 bases, with 24 bases separating them. The CDR3 region is CASSRPQAGHTRTEAFF. The CDR3 nucleotides read TGCGCCAGCAGCCGGCCTCAGGCGGGACATACCAGGACTGAAGCTTTCTTT.

This clonotype has more than one count but fewer than ten. The chain links TRBV20-1 to TRBJ2-7; 8 bases are shared with TRBD2. The CDR3 runs 14 residues. The V gene's germline CDR1 is DFQATT and CDR2 SNEGSKA (reference sequence). J gave up 4 bases and V 3 bases, and 8 bases lay outside the gene matches. The CDR3 DNA sequence: TGCAGTGCTAGTGGGGCGGGAGGAGGATACGAGCAGTACTTC. Translating it yields CSASGAGGGYEQYF.

A remark on this clonotype: A much larger clone differs from this one at a single base, so this may be a read error. The chain uses TRBV20-1 and TRBJ2-3; 7 bases are shared with TRBD2. Trimming cost V 7 bases and J 4 bases; bases outside gene matches: 8. Looked up from germline, CDR1 is DFQATT and CDR2 is SNEGSKA (reference sequence). The CDR3 is 13 amino acids. The CDR3 nucleotides are TGCAGTGGGGAGGGGCCAGGACCAGATACGCAGTATTTT. As protein: CSGEGPGPDTQYF.

The V and J genes are TRBV5-4 and TRBJ1-2, with TRBD1 identical over 9 bases. V gave up 4 bases and J gave up 4 bases; unmatched junction bases: 14. The CDR3 length is 17 residues. The germline V gene encodes CDR1 SGHNT and CDR2 YYREEE (reference sequence). CDR3 loop: CASSPGTGKNMAYGYTF. The DNA for the CDR3 is TGTGCCAGCAGCCCCGGGACAGGGAAGAATATGGCCTATGGCTACACCTTC.

The chain carries TRBV7-9 and TRBJ1-2, with a weak D call TRBD1 (6 bases). Trimming cost V 11 bases and J 2 bases, with 12 bases left between them. The CDR3 runs 12 residues. CDR1 and CDR2 (germline): SEHNR, FQNEAQ (reference sequence). The CDR3 sequence is CAGSTGNYGYTF. CDR3 in DNA: TGTGCCGGGTCAACAGGGAACTATGGCTACACCTTC.

V gene TRBV2 combines with J gene TRBJ2-5; TRBD2 aligns across 12 bases. CDR1 is SNHLY, CDR2 FYNNEI, per germline. The length of the CDR3 is 16 residues. Trimming cost V 9 bases and J 4 bases; bases outside gene matches: 12. The DNA of the CDR3 is TGTGCCAGGGGGGGCCGACTAGCGGGGGCTTTAGAGACCCAGTACTTC. It yields the protein CARGGRLAGALETQYF.

The gene calls are TRBV6-5 and TRBJ2-5; tentatively, D is TRBD1 or TRBD2 (6 bases each). V lost 2 bases and J lost 7, with 11 bases in between. Germline V CDR1 and CDR2: MNHEY, SVGAGI. The CDR3 is made up of 13 amino acids. CDR3: CASSYERGATQYF. In DNA form, the CDR3 reads TGTGCCAGCAGTTACGAAAGGGGGGCGACCCAGTACTTC.

This clonotype was detected many times. The chain joins TRBV11-2 to TRBJ2-2, with 8 bases that match TRBD1. Germline V gene lookup returns CDR1 SGHAT and CDR2 FQNNGV. The trim removed 7 bases at V and 1 base at J, leaving 5 bases unmatched. The CDR3 totals 15 residues. The CDR3, as DNA: TGTGCCAGCAAGCCCGGGACAGGGAACACCGGGGAGCTGTTTTTT. This gives the protein CASKPGTGNTGELFF.